These T cell receptor beta chains were read from a single sample in a study of beta chain features in type 1 diabetes. Only in-frame clones appear in the TCRdb table, and some are missing; sequencing was by immunoSEQ multiplex PCR. The sample contains 300,000 to 450,000 clones, around 12% of which appear only once. The sample consisted of naive CD4+ T cells from blood. The source of these receptors is a woman aged 18-29 years with type 1 diabetes. Each CDR3 is given with its conserved first and last residue. The D gene is left open where the match is weak. Clone size is stated in some rows and not others, as once, few, many or a class when expanded.

CDR3 protein	CDR3 DNA	V gene	J gene	D gene	clone size
CASSIGQRRATEAFF	TGTGCCAGTAGTATAGGGCAGAGGCGAGCCACTGAAGCTTTCTTT	TRBV19	TRBJ1-1	.	few
CRVSTEAFF	TGCAGGGTCAGCACTGAAGCTTTCTTT	TRBV20-1	TRBJ1-1	.	few
CASSPMAYEQYF	TGTGCCAGCTCACCCATGGCATACGAGCAGTACTTC	TRBV18	TRBJ2-7	.	.
CASSPGQGVYGYTF	TGTGCCAGCAGCCCCGGACAGGGAGTATATGGCTACACCTTC	TRBV11-2	TRBJ1-2	TRBD1	.
CASSRDSYGYTF	TGTGCCAGCTCCCGGGACAGCTATGGCTACACCTTC	TRBV2	TRBJ1-2	TRBD1	few
CASSLDVGTQYF	TGTGCCAGCAGCTTAGACGTCGGTACGCAGTATTTT	TRBV11-2	TRBJ2-3	.	few
CASSQNLAGVGETQYF	TGCGCCAGCAGCCAAAATTTAGCGGGGGTCGGTGAGACCCAGTACTTC	TRBV4-3	TRBJ2-5	TRBD2	.
CASTRGQGSFWDTGELFF	TGTGCCAGTACCCGGGGACAGGGGTCGTTTTGGGACACCGGGGAGCTGTTTTTT	TRBV2	TRBJ2-2	TRBD1	.
CASSYGVAGANVLTF	TGTGCCAGCAGTTACGGGGTAGCTGGGGCCAACGTCCTGACTTTC	TRBV28	TRBJ2-6	.	few
CASSVDNHEQFF	TGCGCCAGCAGCGTGGACAATCATGAGCAGTTCTTC	TRBV5-1	TRBJ2-1	.	few
CASSNRGETQYF	TGTGCCAGCAGCAATAGGGGGGAGACCCAGTACTTC	TRBV21-1	TRBJ2-5	.	.
CASSRQGLQSTEAFF	TGTGCCAGTAGTAGACAGGGTCTCCAATCTACTGAAGCTTTCTTT	TRBV19	TRBJ1-1	TRBD1	.
CATSEESRQNTEAFF	TGTGCCACCAGCGAGGAGTCCCGGCAGAACACTGAAGCTTTCTTT	TRBV15	TRBJ1-1	.	few
CASSLATGGMGNEQFF	TGTGCCAGCAGCTTAGCGACAGGGGGAATGGGCAATGAGCAGTTCTTC	TRBV7-9	TRBJ2-1	TRBD1	few
CASSVGVNEKLFF	TGTGCCAGCAGTGTAGGGGTCAATGAAAAACTGTTTTTT	TRBV2	TRBJ1-4	.	few
CATRAGGYNEQFF	TGTGCCACGAGAGCGGGGGGGTACAATGAGCAGTTCTTC	TRBV5-4	TRBJ2-1	TRBD2	few
CASQWRSAYNEQFF	TGTGCCAGCCAATGGAGGTCCGCCTACAATGAGCAGTTCTTC	TRBV19	TRBJ2-1	.	few
CASGESLNTEAFF	TGCGCCAGCGGTGAGAGTTTGAACACTGAAGCTTTCTTT	TRBV5-1	TRBJ1-1	.	.
CASSLAGGRAGEQFF	TGTGCCAGCAGCTTAGCGGGGGGACGGGCGGGCGAGCAGTTCTTC	TRBV7-2	TRBJ2-1	.	.
CASSQAGADTQYF	TGCGCCAGCAGCCAAGCGGGAGCAGATACGCAGTATTTT	TRBV4-3	TRBJ2-3	.	few
CASSQSGHLPSEAFF	TGCGCCAGCAGCCAATCAGGACACCTACCTTCTGAAGCTTTCTTT	TRBV4-3	TRBJ1-1	.	.
CASSWDRDAYEQYF	TGTGCCAGCAGCTGGGACAGGGACGCCTACGAGCAGTACTTC	TRBV11-2	TRBJ2-7	TRBD1	few
CAASVGGPNSPLHF	TGTGCCGCCAGTGTGGGAGGCCCCAATTCACCCCTCCACTTT	TRBV10-3	TRBJ1-6	.	.
CASSPSSGGPKDNEQFF	TGTGCCAGCAGCCCGTCTAGCGGGGGGCCTAAAGACAATGAGCAGTTCTTC	TRBV13	TRBJ2-1	TRBD2	.
CAWGMGAYGYTF	TGTGCCTGGGGGATGGGGGCCTATGGCTACACCTTC	TRBV30	TRBJ1-2	.	few
CASSPDRGLGGYTF	TGTGCCAGCAGCCCGGACAGGGGGTTGGGAGGCTACACCTTC	TRBV5-6	TRBJ1-2	TRBD1	few
CASSLDRQGDTQYF	TGCGCCAGCAGCTTGGACAGGCAAGGGGATACGCAGTATTTT	TRBV5-1	TRBJ2-3	.	.
CSVGQGGNQPQHF	TGCAGCGTCGGACAGGGAGGCAATCAGCCCCAGCATTTT	TRBV29-1	TRBJ1-5	TRBD1	few
CASSLRDKMGYTF	TGTGCCAGTAGTCTCCGGGACAAAATGGGCTACACCTTC	TRBV19	TRBJ1-2	.	few
CASSLVGDRQETQYF	TGTGCCAGCAGCCTGGTAGGGGACAGACAAGAGACCCAGTACTTC	TRBV5-5	TRBJ2-5	TRBD1	few
CASSVEGVRTDTQYF	TGTGCCAGCAGCGTAGAGGGGGTACGCACAGATACGCAGTATTTT	TRBV9	TRBJ2-3	.	.
CASSLAGRSGYTF	TGCGCCAGCAGCTTGGCAGGGCGGAGCGGCTACACCTTC	TRBV5-1	TRBJ1-2	.	.
CASTGIFIAEAFF	TGTGCCAGTACCGGGATTTTCATAGCTGAAGCTTTCTTT	TRBV19	TRBJ1-1	.	.
CASSLRGQGYGYTF	TGTGCCAGCAGCTTGAGGGGGCAGGGCTATGGCTACACCTTC	TRBV5-4	TRBJ1-2	TRBD1	few
CASSPQRGGAEQYF	TGTGCCAGCAGCCCCCAGCGGGGGGGCGCCGAGCAGTACTTC	TRBV7-2	TRBJ2-7	TRBD2	.
CASSHSTGSGASTDTQYF	TGCGCCAGCAGCCACTCGACGGGTAGCGGGGCTAGCACAGATACGCAGTATTTT	TRBV4-3	TRBJ2-3	TRBD2	.
CSVVWGTGWTDTQYF	TGCAGCGTTGTTTGGGGGACAGGGTGGACAGATACGCAGTATTTT	TRBV29-1	TRBJ2-3	TRBD1	.
CASGFRAGELFF	TGCGCCAGCGGGTTCAGGGCCGGGGAGCTGTTTTTT	TRBV4-3	TRBJ2-2	.	few
CASVATGQLYTF	TGTGCCAGCGTCGCGACAGGCCAACTCTACACCTTC	TRBV28	TRBJ1-2	.	.
CAWSFPGRNTEAFF	TGTGCCTGGAGTTTCCCGGGGAGGAACACTGAAGCTTTCTTT	TRBV30	TRBJ1-1	.	.
CASSLVIPGQLQFF	TGTGCCAGCAGCTTAGTAATTCCCGGACAGCTTCAGTTCTTC	TRBV7-9	TRBJ2-1	.	few
CASSQGGHLSYEQYF	TGTGCCAGCAGTCAGGGAGGACACCTCTCCTACGAGCAGTACTTC	TRBV5-4	TRBJ2-7	.	few
CASSPQGWSPLHF	TGTGCCAGCAGCCCCCAGGGTTGGTCACCCCTCCACTTT	TRBV14	TRBJ1-6	.	.
CASSEFGTTGNTIYF	TGTGCCAGCAGTGAATTTGGCACTACTGGAAACACCATATATTTT	TRBV25-1	TRBJ1-3	.	.
CASSYRRTDGYTF	TGTGCCAGCAGTTACCGGAGGACGGATGGCTACACCTTC	TRBV6-5	TRBJ1-2	.	few
CAISGGSSYNEQFF	TGTGCCATCAGCGGTGGGAGCTCCTACAATGAGCAGTTCTTC	TRBV10-3	TRBJ2-1	.	.
CASSLGTLQGDGYTF	TGCGCCAGCAGCTTGGGGACCCTACAGGGTGATGGCTACACCTTC	TRBV5-1	TRBJ1-2	.	.
CASSLGEGYGYTF	TGTGCCAGCAGCCTAGGGGAGGGATATGGCTACACCTTC	TRBV28	TRBJ1-2	.	.
CASSRLAGLYEQYF	TGTGCCAGCAGTCGGCTAGCGGGGCTATACGAGCAGTACTTC	TRBV6-5	TRBJ2-7	TRBD2	.
CASSWGGEQYF	TGTGCCAGCTCGTGGGGCGGCGAGCAGTACTTC	TRBV19	TRBJ2-7	.	.
CASSLAGADTQYF	TGTGCCAGCAGCCTAGCGGGAGCAGATACGCAGTATTTT	TRBV25-1	TRBJ2-3	TRBD2	.
CASSPQANYGYTF	TGTGCCAGCTCACCGCAGGCAAACTATGGCTACACCTTC	TRBV18	TRBJ1-2	.	.
CASTDNPEVQYF	TGTGCCAGCACGGACAACCCAGAGGTTCAGTACTTC	TRBV6-6	TRBJ2-4	.	few